This T cell receptor beta chain came from a study of blood T cell repertoires in COVID-19. Original processing methods: The authors estimated nucleated cell counts from reference gene primer amplification. Some clones are missing from TCRdb's copy, which holds only in-frame ones; the method was immunoSEQ multiplex PCR. The V and J calls and clone size come from that table; D and trimming were worked out from the DNA. The sample includes about 250,000 clones, about nine tenths seen only once; the top ten take about 6%. Those enrolled, adults aged roughly 18 to 95 years, came from under 25 US areas. Clinical history reported by participants formed the basis on which cohorts were assigned. Germline V gene data show CDR1 as MDHEN and CDR2 as SYDVKM. V shed 1 base, J shed 1 base, and the junction held 5 bases outside the gene matches. CDR3 size: 16 residues.

The chain carries TRBV28 and TRBJ2-3; 7 bases agree with TRBD2. Material: PBMCs or T cells enriched from blood (not recorded which). This clonotype originated in a woman aged 25 to 45 with acute COVID-19. For the CDR3, the DNA is TGTGCCAGCAGTTTATCATTGGGGGGGGGCACAGATACGCAGTATTTT. Residues: CASSLSLGGGTDTQYF.